The 23 T cell receptor beta chains given below trace back to one sample, sequenced in a study of blood T cell repertoires in COVID-19. Only in-frame clones appear in the TCRdb table, and some are missing; sequencing was by immunoSEQ multiplex PCR. The table includes about 340,000 clones, just over 85% detected once. What was sequenced was PBMCs or T cells enriched from blood (not recorded which). The receptor source for this set is a woman aged 35 to 49 with acute COVID-19.

This sequence joins TRBV7-3 and TRBJ2-2; D is unresolved. The germline V gene encodes CDR1 SGHTA and CDR2 FQGTGA. With 5 bases removed from V and 6 bases from J, the gap between germline ends came to 7 bases. The CDR3 is made up of 12 amino acids. In DNA form, the CDR3 reads TGTGCCAGCAGCATTTTCGCCGGGGAGCTGTTTTTT. The encoded protein is CASSIFAGELFF.

The chain carries TRBV2 and TRBJ1-6; the D is unclear. V lost 7 bases to trimming and J lost 0 bases, with 10 bases between them. Per germline, CDR1 SNHLY and CDR2 FYNNEI. The CDR3 is made up of 15 amino acids. This chain's CDR3 is CASNKELSYNSPLHF. The CDR3 coding sequence is TGTGCCAGCAACAAGGAGCTCTCCTATAATTCACCCCTCCACTTT. Complete variable domain (other parts from reference TRBV2 and TRBJ1-6): EPEVTQTPSHQVTQMGQEVILRCVPISNHLYFYWYRQILGQKVEFLVSFYNNEISEKSEIFDDQFSVERPDGSNFTLKIRSTKLEDSAMYFCASNKELSYNSPLHFGNGTRLTVT.

The chain recombines TRBV10-3 with TRBJ2-5; 8 bases line up with TRBD1. The CDR3 is 13 residues long. Germline loops: CDR1 ENHRY, CDR2 SYGVKD. V trimming: 6 bases; J trimming: 5 bases; junction bases outside the gene matches: 5. CDR3 residues: CAISRDRSETQYF. The CDR3 DNA is TGTGCCATCAGCCGGGACAGGTCGGAGACCCAGTACTTC.

This clone was observed once. CDR3 amino acids: CASSQESAVNPYEQYF. The CDR3 DNA sequence: TGTGCCAGCAGCCAAGAGAGCGCTGTTAACCCCTACGAGCAGTACTTC. The chain couples TRBV4-2 to TRBJ2-7; no firm D call. V was trimmed by 0 bases and J by 2 bases, leaving 14 bases between them. In germline, CDR1 is LGHNA, CDR2 YNFKEQ. This CDR3 is built from 16 residues.

This clone was recorded a few times. The V call is TRBV9, the J call TRBJ1-2; 9 positions agree with TRBD1. J was trimmed by 4 bases and V by 4 bases; bases with no gene match: 8. CDR1 and CDR2 from the germline V gene are SGDLS and YYNGEE. The CDR3 has 15 residues. CDR3 in DNA: TGTGCCAGCAGCCCGGGGACAGGGTTAGTCTATGGCTACACCTTC. Amino acid sequence: CASSPGTGLVYGYTF.

The chain carries TRBV29-1 and TRBJ1-5; 7 bases are a match to TRBD1. Germline CDR1 and CDR2: SQVTM and ANQGSEA. Trimming took 5 bases from V and 4 from J; bases not matched to a gene: 5. The CDR3 has 13 residues. The CDR3 is CSVTTGVNQPQHF. CDR3 nucleotide sequence: TGCAGCGTTACAACAGGGGTGAATCAGCCCCAGCATTTT.

The rearrangement links TRBV10-3 to TRBJ2-2; D perhaps matches TRBD1 (6 bases). In germline, CDR1 is ENHRY, CDR2 SYGVKD. Trimming removed 9 bases from V and 1 base from J, with 9 bases in between. The CDR3 covers 13 residues. The CDR3 DNA sequence: TGTGCCATAGCGACAGGGAACACCGGGGAGCTGTTTTTT. Translated: CAIATGNTGELFF.

The chain couples TRBV7-3 to TRBJ2-1; possible D gene TRBD1, 5 bases. V gave up 11 bases and J gave up 7 bases, with 18 bases separating them. Germline CDR1 and CDR2: SGHTA and FQGTGA. The length of the CDR3 is 13 residues. The CDR3 DNA reads TGTGCCCAACAGGTTAGACATGGGAATGAGCAGTTCTTC. Residues: CAQQVRHGNEQFF.

J is TRBJ2-6 and V is TRBV5-6; no definite D call. CDR3 length: 18 residues. Trimming took off 1 base at V and 0 bases at J, with 14 bases between the two ends. From germline, CDR1 is SGHDT and CDR2 YYEEEE. CDR3 residues: CASSLMGQTNSGANVLTF. The CDR3 DNA is TGTGCCAGCAGCTTGATGGGCCAAACAAACTCTGGGGCCAACGTCCTGACTTTC.

V and J are TRBV6-1 and TRBJ1-3, with TRBD1 matching 8 bases. Germline lookup yields CDR1 MNHNS and CDR2 SASEGT. The CDR3 consists of 17 residues. Germline trimming cut 4 bases from V and 2 bases from J; bases unmatched to any gene: 10. CDR3 in DNA: TGTGCCAGCAGTGTCGAACCGGGACAGGCGGCTGGAAACACCATATATTTT. Protein: CASSVEPGQAAGNTIYF.

This clone occurred once. The CDR3 here is CASSVEAWGQGVGEQYF. CDR3 nucleotides: TGTGCCAGCAGCGTAGAAGCGTGGGGGCAGGGGGTAGGCGAGCAGTACTTC. J is TRBJ2-7 and V is TRBV9; TRBD1 aligns across 7 bases. The V segment lost 0 bases and the J segment 6 bases; nucleotides outside the gene matches: 15. Per germline, CDR1 SGDLS and CDR2 YYNGEE. There are 17 residues in the CDR3.

V and J are TRBV5-4 and TRBJ2-2; 9 bases agree with TRBD1. After removal of 5 bases from V and 0 bases from J, the junction contained 5 bases not matched to a gene. Germline loops: CDR1 SGHNT, CDR2 YYREEE (reference sequence). This CDR3 has 16 residues. The CDR3 DNA reads TGTGCCAGCAGTTCGAGACAGGGGGCGAACACCGGGGAGCTGTTTTTT. Translating gives CASSSRQGANTGELFF.

The chain combines TRBV5-1 with TRBJ2-1, with a weak D call TRBD1 (6 bases). Trimming shortened V by 4 bases and J by 3 bases, and 11 bases separated the two germline ends. Germline CDR1 is SGHRS and CDR2 is YFSETQ. The CDR3 has 14 amino acids. The CDR3 coding sequence is TGCGCCAGCAGCGTCGGACAGCTCTACAATGAGCAGTTCTTC. This translates into CASSVGQLYNEQFF.

For this clone: This same CDR3 is encoded by further DNA sequences in the sample. The chain employs TRBV2 and TRBJ1-1; no definite D call. The germline V and J ends were trimmed by 4 bases and 5 bases, with 5 bases remaining between them. Germline loops: CDR1 SNHLY, CDR2 FYNNEI. This CDR3 spans 11 amino acids. CDR3 loop: CASSVQTEAFF. CDR3 nucleotide sequence: TGTGCCAGCAGTGTCCAAACTGAAGCTTTCTTT.

The J gene is TRBJ1-5, the V gene TRBV12-3 or TRBV12-4; 9 bases match TRBD1. This CDR3 comprises 13 residues. V shed 5 bases, J shed 5 bases, and the junction held 1 base outside the gene matches. CDR3 sequence: CASSRDRDQPQHF. In DNA, the CDR3 is TGTGCCAGCAGTCGGGACAGGGATCAGCCCCAGCATTTT.

The rearrangement joins TRBV5-5 to TRBJ1-1; D not resolved. Trimming left V 0 bases short and J 4 bases short, with 13 bases between. The CDR3 sequence is 15 residues long. Germline lookup yields CDR1 SGHKS and CDR2 YYEKEE (reference sequence). The CDR3 loop is CASSLEGGEATEAFF. The CDR3 DNA is TGTGCCAGCAGCTTGGAAGGAGGAGAAGCCACTGAAGCTTTCTTT. Looking up the rest from reference TRBV5-5 and TRBJ1-1 gives the full variable domain: DAGVTQSPTHLIKTRGQQVTLRCSPISGHKSVSWYQQVLGQGPQFIFQYYEKEERGRGNFPDRFSARQFPNYSSELNVNALLLGDSALYLCASSLEGGEATEAFFGQGTRLTVV.

This chain joins TRBV11-3 and TRBJ2-5; a possible D gene is TRBD1 (5 bases). Between the trimmed V and J ends, which lost 5 bases and 5 bases, there was a span of 12 bases. The CDR3 is 13 residues long. Germline CDR1 and CDR2: SGHNT and YENEEA. CDR3 protein: CASSNTAGETQYF. The CDR3, as DNA: TGTGCCAGCAGCAACACCGCAGGGGAGACCCAGTACTTC. The variable domain in full, completed from reference TRBV11-3 and TRBJ2-5, reads EAGVVQSPRYKIIEKKQPVAFWCNPISGHNTLYWYLQNLGQGPELLIRYENEEAVDDSQLPKDRFSAERLKGVDSTLKIQPAELGDSAVYLCASSNTAGETQYFGPGTRLLVL.

The rearrangement links TRBV9 to TRBJ1-4, with no clear D. Between the trimmed V and J ends, which lost 0 bases and 4 bases, there was a span of 10 bases. CDR3 length: 15 amino acids. Germline lookup yields CDR1 SGDLS and CDR2 YYNGEE. In DNA, the CDR3 is TGTGCCAGCAGCGTAGCCAGCGGATATAATGAAAAACTGTTTTTT. Translated: CASSVASGYNEKLFF.

The J gene is TRBJ2-3, the V gene TRBV6-2 or TRBV6-3, with no clear D. The CDR3 loop spans 15 amino acids. Germline loops: CDR1 MNHEY, CDR2 SVGEGT. V was shortened by 2 bases and J by 7 bases, with 16 bases between the two germline ends. CDR3: CASSYLGGRANTQYF. The CDR3 DNA reads as TGTGCCAGCAGTTACCTCGGCGGTCGTGCGAATACGCAGTATTTT.

The chain combines TRBV5-1 with TRBJ1-4, with a possible D match to TRBD1 (5 bases). CDR1 SGHRS and CDR2 YFSETQ come from the germline V gene. V was trimmed by 5 bases and J by 5 bases, leaving 10 bases between them. CDR3 length: 13 amino acids. The CDR3 loop is CASRAGENEKLFF. The CDR3, as DNA: TGCGCCAGCAGAGCGGGGGAAAATGAAAAACTGTTTTTT.

This chain links TRBV6-2 or TRBV6-3 with TRBJ2-1; 7 bases agree with TRBD2. Germline V lookup: CDR1 MNHEY, CDR2 SVGEGT. V lost 0 bases to trimming and J lost 13 bases; unmatched junction nucleotides: 15. The CDR3 contains 16 residues. The CDR3 coding sequence is TGTGCCAGCAGTTACTCAGGGCGGGGGAATTTCAACGACCAGTTCTTC. Encoded protein: CASSYSGRGNFNDQFF.

V and J are TRBV6-6 and TRBJ1-2; the D gene is possibly TRBD1 (6 bases). The CDR3 has 17 residues. Trimming took 5 bases from V and 8 from J, leaving 27 bases between them. Germline-derived CDR1 and CDR2 are MNHNY and SVGAGI (reference sequence). CDR3 nucleotide sequence: TGTGCCAGCAGTCCTAGGGTCCCCGACAGGCGATCCAGGGGCTACACCTTC. Translating gives CASSPRVPDRRSRGYTF.

V and J are TRBV6-1 and TRBJ1-2; TRBD1 aligns across 9 bases. The ends lost 2 bases at V and 7 bases at J; junction bases unmatched: 5. Germline CDR1 is MNHNS and CDR2 is SASEGT. The CDR3 extends over 14 amino acids. This CDR3 reads CASSENRGLGGYTF. The CDR3 bases are TGTGCCAGCAGTGAAAACAGGGGGCTCGGTGGCTACACCTTC.